This T cell receptor beta chain was profiled in a study of blood T cell repertoires in COVID-19. Study summary: Acute and convalescent COVID-19 specimens originated in the United States, Italy and Spain. PBMCs, B-cell-depleted T cells, or T cells were the source of the cDNA or gDNA that made up the material.

Germline V lookup: CDR1 ENHRY, CDR2 SYGVKD. The CDR3 is 13 residues long. Germline trimming cut 11 bases from V and 5 bases from J; bases unmatched to any gene: 6. In the study's own analysis: Amplification with reference gene primers provided the estimates of nucleated cell counts. Sequencing used immunoSEQ multiplex PCR; TCRdb keeps in-frame clones, though not all of them. From that table come the V and J calls and clone size; the DNA was used to work out D and trimming. The table shows approximately 63,000 clones, with more than 80% occurring only once. The source of this sequence is a woman of 80 years or more with acute or convalescent COVID-19. The chain is built from TRBV10-3 and TRBJ2-1, with 10 bases aligning to TRBD1. Sequencing was carried out using peripheral blood. The CDR3 nucleotides read TGTGCCGTAAGGGGACAGGGGAACAATGAGCAGTTCTTC. Its protein product is CAVRGQGNNEQFF.